This T cell receptor (beta chain) comes out of a study of cytomegalovirus exposure and HLA in healthy donors (dated by TCRdb to 2016 to 2017). About the study as a whole: According to an earlier analysis of several hundred of the donors, some 180 million T cells yielded approximately 120 million unique TCR beta sequences and about 300 Gb of sequence data. The study aimed to test whether cataloging public T cell receptors could reveal signatures of past pathogen exposure. HLA typing covered class I and class II loci at four-digit resolution. A separate validation cohort of some 130 different subjects was used in addition to the 666-subject first cohort. An earlier analysis of more than 450 of the donors used high-throughput TCR beta sequencing to judge whether each TCR beta V gene segment behaved as functional or pseudogenic. The study combined high-throughput TCR immunosequencing, statistical association of individual TCRs with disease status, and machine learning to predict cytomegalovirus infection status. To study patterns of TCR occurrence, a later analysis re-analyzed previously published TCR beta repertoires from under 750 donors and added high-resolution HLA genotyping. In the later analysis, no new phenotypic data were used to find candidate immune exposures; instead, reliance was placed on TCR beta sequences and their occurrence across donors. Of the 350 to 450 genotyped donors, over 65% fell in the genetic ancestry cluster associated with self-reported Caucasian donors. Among roughly 400 genotyped donors of the cohort, an average of roughly 230,000 unique TCR beta nucleotide sequences was sequenced per donor, of which about 18% were non-productive. Roughly 5 DR-DQ haplotypes were treated as single units for association and clustering because of strong linkage in the cohort. Every discovery cohort repertoire had been produced on one sequencing platform. A later genetic analysis used genome-wide SNP genotypes for about three fifths of the 666 donors, treating that subset as a discovery cohort. The study profiled the T cell repertoires of some 610 subjects by immunosequencing and related them to cytomegalovirus serostatus. The number of typed donors differed by locus: roughly 629-640 for A, B, C, DRB1 and DQB1; approximately 530 for DQA1; about 600 for DPA1; and around 470 for DPB1. Approximately 330 gigabases of sequencing data and approximately 92 million unique TCR sequences made up an early release that covered approximately 620 HLA-typed donors. Donor age, sex, ethnicity and CMV serostatus were collected together with the repertoire data.

The method behind the library was the immunoSEQ multiplex PCR assay. A mixture of 60 forward primers for TCR Vbeta segments and 13 reverse primers for TCR Jbeta segments was used in the multiplex PCR. Amplification of the CDR3 region of rearranged TCR beta genes was performed with a multiplex PCR assay on genomic DNA. Amplified TCR beta libraries were sequenced as 87-base-pair reads on the Illumina HiSeq System. Per the original workflow: A later analysis tallied around 80 million unique TCR beta chains across the 600 to 700 repertoires, and 10 million to 11 million of those chains were shared by two or more donors. Raw reads were error-corrected and collapsed into unique sequences by a nearest-neighbor algorithm in which closely related sequences were merged to remove PCR and sequencing errors. Alignment of CDR3 sequences to IMGT reference sequences was used to assign V, D and J gene segments. For a sequence to be retained, a match of at least six nucleotides was required to both a V gene segment and a J gene segment. A rearrangement counted as productive if the CDR3 had no stop codons and remained in frame with V and J, and every other rearrangement counted as non-productive. CDR3 was defined according to IMGT convention as the region running from the second conserved V-encoded cysteine to the conserved J-encoded phenylalanine. In an earlier analysis of some 550 of the donors, sequences lacking an unambiguous match to a single V gene segment were excluded. In an earlier analysis of 587 of the donors, V segments were called functional above 56.7% productive rearrangements and were called segregating when the between-donor standard deviation exceeded 5%. To diagnose cytomegalovirus status from the catalog of TCR beta chain sequences, a statistical classification framework was built. A later analysis assigned V and J genes by comparing TCR nucleotide sequences with IMGT/GENE-DB human TR gene sequences. The TCRdist pipeline was used in a later analysis to assign CDR3 sequences and most-parsimonious VDJ recombination scenarios. In a later analysis, each TCR beta chain was defined by its CDR3 amino acid sequence together with its V-gene family, and reads lacking a unique V-gene family were excluded. A later analysis removed 550 to 700 highly shared, low-generation-probability nucleotide sequences to deal with suspected cross-contamination and a sequencing artifact. A later analysis calculated a clonal expansion index for each public chain from normalized within-repertoire ranks of inferred template counts. In a later analysis, generation probabilities were computed using a VDJ recombination model fitted to out-of-frame rearrangements, and the results were checked against IGoR. Hypergeometric tests were used in a later analysis to score TCR-TCR, TCR-HLA and TCR-CMV co-occurrence, with a repertoire-size bias correction applied to the TCR pairs. In a later analysis, false discovery rates were estimated by permuting HLA or CMV assignments 20 times. In a later analysis, co-occurring TCRs were grouped using DBSCAN, and TCRdist sequence similarity was added for clustering within HLA-allele-positive subsets. For co-occurrence clustering, repertoires with fewer than 30,000 or more than 120,000 public chains were excluded, along with five repertoires with anomalous nucleotide sharing. Imported from immuneACCESS, the table was reduced by TCRdb to in-frame sequences with V and J called. These copies leave out some clones; in studies compared against another copy, an unresolved V gene accounts for under half, and the cause of the remainder is not known. From that table come the V and J calls and clone size; the DNA was used to work out D and trimming. The sample yields around 140,000 clones; 77% were counted once. In total, the top ten clones hold 0.75% to 0.95% of the sample.

Of note for this clone: The antigen this receptor binds is unknown. The input lacks base qualities; no much larger clone sits a single base away.

Results the study describes overall, beyond this receptor: Compared with the approximately 600-donor mean, donors in an Asian-associated ancestry cluster had fewer N-insertions in productive TCRs, according to a later genetic analysis. The earlier analysis of a few hundred of the donors excluded roughly 17 rarely observed V segments, including chromosome 9 orphons, because counts were too low. Roughly uniform sequencing depth across donors was assumed in presence/absence analyses, although this assumption may not hold. The authors suggested that the approach could potentially be extended to other disease states and immunological phenotypes. A cluster of highly shared sequence variants was judged likely to represent a technical artifact of the sequencing pipeline. A later analysis found that most CMV-associated TCR beta chains appeared HLA-restricted, with HLA associations seemingly driven largely by CMV exposure. A further reported finding was that TCR beta sequences accurately predicted the HLA-A and HLA-B alleles for most subjects in the first cohort. Because some donors lacked HLA typing at each locus, the association tests relied only on the typed subset. In a later analysis, the rate of TCR association differed among HLA loci, with DRB1 alleles having the most associated TCRs and HLA-C alleles having the fewest. A later genetic analysis associated a missense DCLRE1C variant with V-gene and J-gene trimming of TCR beta chains, and an independent cohort replicated the association. Correlated functional status among segregating V segments might be attributable to linkage disequilibrium, but an unknown experimental factor could not be ruled out. Broadly in line with IMGT annotations, most TCR beta V segments showed up in productive rearrangements about 87% or about 30% of the time in an earlier analysis of several hundred of the donors. Immune exposure information for the cohort was limited to CMV serostatus. At a false discovery rate of 0.05, a later analysis linked 15,000 to 20,000 TCR beta sequences to specific HLA alleles. Some IMGT-functional V segments, including TRBV6-2 and TRBV6-3, could not be distinguished by the 87-base-pair reads and were therefore excluded. When HLA alleles, especially DR and DQ, strongly co-occurred, attributing TCR associations to individual alleles was difficult. In the study, 150 to 200 TCR beta chains were listed as associated with cytomegalovirus. In both the original and validation cohorts, the classifier was reported to diagnose cytomegalovirus status with high specificity and sensitivity. In a later analysis, HLA-associated TCR beta chains were found to be more clonally expanded and to have lower generation probabilities than equally common non-associated chains. The cohort was sequenced for TCR beta chains only, and without alpha or paired-chain data the features that could be detected were limited. While some public TCRs were present in many individuals, most TCR sequences turned up only very rarely across donors. In vitro tests confirmed that a few of the cytomegalovirus-associated TCR beta chains recognize cytomegalovirus antigens. In a later analysis, several top co-occurrence clusters were reported to appear linked to parvovirus B19, influenza, CMV and Epstein-Barr virus.

Spanning cysteine to phenylalanine, the CDR3 consists of 16 amino acids. Only the CDR3 region is kept as DNA, spanning 48 bases read in frame from base 1. The cohort consisted of 666 healthy bone marrow donors. Cohort members were all nominally healthy when sampled, although unrecorded immune exposures were likely present. The donor tested CMV seronegative, placing the donor among the 350 or so seronegative members of the cohort. Every donor gave a peripheral blood sample, and the peripheral blood mononuclear cells from that sample were used for TCR beta sequencing. The Qiagen DNeasy Blood Extraction Kit was used to extract genomic DNA from the blood cell samples.

The sequence is built from TRBV21-1 and TRBJ1-5. TRBV21-1 is a recognized pseudogene. The TCR comes from a woman aged 55-70 years in good health and CMV-seronegative. Sequenced sample: PBMCs. The nucleotide sequence reads TGTGCCAGCAGTGGGGAGGGATTGTATAGCAATCAGCCCCAGCATTTT. This translates into CASSGEGLYSNQPQHF.